The T cell receptor beta chain under discussion was sequenced for a study of radiation and T cells in renal cell carcinoma. Study observations and caveats: No pretreatment tumor biopsies were available for baseline clonotypes. From baseline, blood top tumor clonotypes peaked at 2 weeks post-radiation.

Remarks on this clone: Its specificity is not known.

Repertoires were generated with immunoSEQ multiplex PCR, while TCRdb's copy carries only in-frame clones and drops some. This sample has roughly 130,000 clones, with 75% to 90% found just once. Indicated time point: blood 2 weeks post-SBRT. The treatment denotes: 15 Gy SBRT to primary tumor, nephrectomy 4 weeks later. After SBRT, blood was collected at 2 and 4 weeks, plus baseline. The tumor was a clear cell renal cell carcinoma. The receptor was isolated from a woman in her fifties or sixties with renal cell carcinoma. The sequences come from blood, collected from a patient whose treatment included radiotherapy and nephrectomy.

DNA of the CDR3: TGCGCCAGCAGCCAAGAACCCCCGGGGGCCGGGGAGCTGTTTTTT. Translated: CASSQEPPGAGELFF. This chain uses TRBV4-1 with TRBJ2-2; D might be TRBD2 (6 bases). The CDR3 extends over 15 amino acids. Germline lookup yields CDR1 MGHRA and CDR2 YSYEKL. Trimming stripped 0 bases from V and 6 bases from J, with 11 bases between.